This T cell receptor (beta chain) came from a study of blood T cell repertoires in COVID-19. The germline V and J ends were trimmed by 10 bases and 5 bases, with 11 bases remaining between them. CDR1 is SEHNR, CDR2 FQNEAQ, per germline (reference sequence). CDR3 size: 11 residues. The protocol was immunoSEQ multiplex PCR, while the TCRdb copy is restricted to in-frame clones and leaves out a portion. In the table there are 400,000 to 450,000 clones, 75% to 90% of which are singletons. J is TRBJ1-2 and V is TRBV7-9; D is perhaps TRBD1 (6 bases). The sample consisted of PBMCs or T cells enriched from blood (not recorded which). The receptor was isolated from a man under 40 who had recovered from COVID-19. The CDR3 DNA sequence: TGTGCCACCTCACAGGGATATGGCTACACCTTC. This codes for CATSQGYGYTF.